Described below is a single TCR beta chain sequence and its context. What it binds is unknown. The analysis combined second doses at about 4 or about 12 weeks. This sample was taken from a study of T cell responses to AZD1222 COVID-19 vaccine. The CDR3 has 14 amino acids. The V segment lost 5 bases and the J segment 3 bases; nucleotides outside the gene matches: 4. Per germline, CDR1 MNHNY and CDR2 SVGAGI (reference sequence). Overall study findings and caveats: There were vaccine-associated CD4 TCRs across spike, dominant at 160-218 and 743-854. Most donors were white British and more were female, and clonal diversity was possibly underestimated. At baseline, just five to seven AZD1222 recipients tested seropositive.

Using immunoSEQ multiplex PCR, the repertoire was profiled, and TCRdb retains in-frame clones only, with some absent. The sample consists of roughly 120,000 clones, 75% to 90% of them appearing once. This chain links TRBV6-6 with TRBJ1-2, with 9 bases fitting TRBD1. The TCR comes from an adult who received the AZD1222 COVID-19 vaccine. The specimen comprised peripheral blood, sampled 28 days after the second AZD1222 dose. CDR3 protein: CASSRDRVDYGYTF. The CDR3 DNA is TGTGCCAGCAGTCGGGACAGGGTGGACTATGGCTACACCTTC.